The 6 T cell receptor beta chains in this list originate from one sample, sequenced in a study of blood T cells in healthy people across ages. A second about 7 to 11 cycle PCR used barcoded and J-beta primers. TCRdb reanalysed the 5' RACE reads using MiXCR and keeps one entry per CDR3 protein. Of hundreds of thousands of distinct CDR3 sequences detected, 49% appear once; the ten largest clones hold roughly 31%. The specimen sequenced was blood. These receptors originate from a woman aged 55-70 years in good health.

The table lists this clonotype with a few counts. The V and J genes are TRBV6-6 and TRBJ2-5; D not resolved. V lost 0 bases to trimming and J lost 5 bases, with 7 bases between them. The CDR3 length is 13 residues. Looked up from germline, CDR1 is MNHNY and CDR2 is SVGAGI (reference sequence). This chain's CDR3 is CASSYSGYETQYF. CDR3 nucleotides: TGTGCCAGCAGTTACTCGGGGTACGAGACCCAGTACTTC.

This chain links TRBV7-2 with TRBJ2-1, with TRBD2 as a possible D gene (6 bases). Germline V lookup: CDR1 SGHTA, CDR2 FQGNSA. V gave up 9 bases and J gave up 2 bases, with 17 bases separating them. CDR3 length: 15 residues. The CDR3 sequence: CASAEGQRAYNEQFF. The CDR3 coding sequence is TGTGCCAGTGCGGAGGGGCAGAGAGCCTACAATGAGCAGTTCTTC.

The sample holds one count of this clonotype. V usage is TRBV12-3 or TRBV12-4 and J usage is TRBJ1-4, with D unresolved. Trimming cost V 2 bases and J 5 bases, with 12 bases left between them. CDR3 length: 15 amino acids. CDR3 bases: TGTGCCAGCAGTTTAAGGACCCCTTCCAATGAAAAACTGTTTTTT. Translated: CASSLRTPSNEKLFF.

The CDR3 nucleotides read TGTGCCAGCAGCGTAGGGCCTTTCATTGGGGATGGCTACACCTTC. Translated: CASSVGPFIGDGYTF. The genes are TRBV9 and TRBJ1-2; D is unresolved. Deletions cut 0 bases from V and 6 bases from J, with 15 bases between. The CDR3 is made up of 15 amino acids. Germline CDR1 is SGDLS and CDR2 is YYNGEE. Complete variable domain (other parts from reference TRBV9 and TRBJ1-2): DSGVTQTPKHLITATGQRVTLRCSPRSGDLSVYWYQQSLDQGLQFLIQYYNGEERAKGNILERFSAQQFPDLHSELNLSSLELGDSALYFCASSVGPFIGDGYTFGSGTRLTVV.

This chain joins TRBV20-1 and TRBJ2-3, with D perhaps TRBD2 (6 bases). The CDR3 spans 14 residues. Trimming cost V 6 bases and J 2 bases, with 15 bases left between them. Germline assignment: CDR1 DFQATT and CDR2 SNEGSKA (reference sequence). The CDR3 bases are TGCAGTGCCACTGGCCGGGACTTCACAGATACGCAGTATTTT. Translating it yields CSATGRDFTDTQYF.

The V gene is TRBV9, the J gene TRBJ2-5, with D possibly matching TRBD2 (6 bases). Germline assignment: CDR1 SGDLS and CDR2 YYNGEE. The V gene lost 3 bases and the J gene lost 10 bases, with 13 bases spanning the gap. The CDR3 is made up of 12 amino acids. The CDR3 loop is CASSGAGPSQYF. The CDR3, as DNA: TGTGCCAGCAGCGGAGCGGGCCCCAGCCAGTACTTC.